The sequence of this T cell receptor beta chain was determined in a study of control samples from healthy donors and cancer patients. Method: immunoSEQ multiplex PCR; TCRdb's copy keeps in-frame clones and lacks some. The sample comprises around 96,000 clones, approximately 93% of which are singletons, and around 8.5% rests with the top ten. This clonotype was obtained from a young man in good health. The sample consisted of blood.

The CDR3 sequence is CASSDVYNEQFF. The CDR3 nucleotides are TGTGCCAGCAGCGATGTATACAATGAGCAGTTCTTC. The V gene is TRBV7-9, the J gene TRBJ2-1; no definite D call. Per the germline V gene, CDR1 is SEHNR and CDR2 is FQNEAQ (reference sequence). This CDR3 contains 12 residues. Trimming stripped 5 bases from V and 4 bases from J, with 6 bases between.